These T cell receptor beta chains were read from a single sample in a study of T cells after yellow fever vaccination. MiXCR, applied by TCRdb to the 5' RACE reads, yields one record per CDR3 protein. The sample has hundreds of thousands of distinct CDR3 sequences, 3.6% seen once. Sample: PBMCs, taken on the day of the yellow fever booster vaccination. The receptor source for this set is a man younger than 35 who received the YFV17D yellow fever vaccine. The CDR3 runs from the conserved cysteine through the conserved F or W. The order of the fields is J gene, clone size, D gene, V gene, CDR3 protein, CDR3 DNA. A D gene is named only where the DNA matches it firmly. Clone size is shown for a subset of rows, as once, few, many or a class of expanded clone.

>TRBJ2-1|few|-|TRBV12-5
CASGDPGGYNEQFF
TGTGCTAGTGGTGACCCTGGGGGATACAATGAGCAGTTCTTC
>TRBJ1-1|few|-|TRBV5-1
CASSLGRGELVGTEAFF
TGCGCCAGCAGCTTGGGCCGAGGAGAGCTCGTGGGCACTGAAGCTTTCTTT
>TRBJ2-6|-|TRBD1|TRBV5-1
CASTRQGASGANVLTF
TGCGCCAGCACCCGGCAGGGGGCGTCTGGGGCCAACGTCCTGACTTTC
>TRBJ2-3|many|TRBD2|TRBV5-4
CASSGKDGTSGAGDTQYF
TGTGCCAGCAGCGGAAAAGATGGGACTAGCGGGGCGGGAGATACGCAGTATTTT
>TRBJ1-1|many|-|TRBV6-5
CASSYSGENTEAFF
TGTGCCAGCAGTTACTCAGGGGAGAACACTGAAGCTTTCTTT
>TRBJ2-7|many|TRBD2|TRBV5-1
CASSLSLAGSEEQYF
TGCGCCAGCAGCCTGTCCCTAGCGGGTTCGGAAGAGCAGTACTTC
>TRBJ1-2|-|-|TRBV3-1
CASSQQANYGYTF
TGTGCCAGCAGCCAACAGGCTAACTATGGCTACACCTTC
>TRBJ2-2|many|-|TRBV11-2
CASSPHLAAGELFF
TGTGCCAGCAGCCCCCACTTAGCGGCCGGGGAGCTGTTTTTT
>TRBJ2-7|-|-|TRBV20-1
CSARDPRGYEQYF
TGCAGTGCTAGAGATCCCAGGGGATACGAGCAGTACTTC
>TRBJ2-1|many|TRBD2|TRBV6-1
CASSEYYTGGGNEQFF
TGTGCCAGCAGTGAATACTACACGGGAGGGGGCAATGAGCAGTTCTTC
>TRBJ1-4|many|-|TRBV7-2
CASSLARVATNEKLFF
TGTGCCAGCAGCTTAGCCCGAGTAGCAACTAATGAAAAACTGTTTTTT
>TRBJ2-5|-|-|TRBV7-2
CASSRALETQYF
TGTGCCAGCAGCCGCGCTTTGGAGACCCAGTACTTC
>TRBJ2-1|-|-|TRBV5-1
CASSLSPDSLDEQFF
TGCGCCAGCAGCTTGTCCCCGGACAGCCTCGATGAGCAGTTCTTC
>TRBJ2-5|-|TRBD2|TRBV7-2
CASSLVGSGALGETQYF
TGTGCCAGCAGCTTAGTGGGTAGCGGGGCCTTGGGGGAGACCCAGTACTTC
>TRBJ1-6|few|-|TRBV2
CASSGGQVNSPLHF
TGTGCCAGCAGTGGGGGACAAGTTAATTCACCCCTCCACTTT
>TRBJ2-1|many|TRBD2|TRBV6-2/TRBV6-3
CASSGTNSYNEQFF
TGTGCCAGCAGTGGGACTAACTCCTACAATGAGCAGTTCTTC
>TRBJ2-2|few|-|TRBV7-9
CASREPHTGELFF
TGTGCCAGCAGAGAGCCACACACCGGGGAGCTGTTTTTT
>TRBJ2-7|many|-|TRBV20-1
CSARASYEQYF
TGCAGTGCTAGAGCCTCCTACGAGCAGTACTTC
>TRBJ2-1|many|-|TRBV20-1
CSARGLLLKLNYNEQFF
TGCAGTGCTAGAGGGCTACTCCTCAAATTAAATTACAATGAGCAGTTCTTC
>TRBJ1-6|many|-|TRBV27
CASSPINSPLHF
TGTGCCAGCAGTCCGATTAATTCACCCCTCCACTTT
>TRBJ2-4|many|TRBD2|TRBV12-3/TRBV12-4
CASSSSGLAGGRTKNIQYF
TGTGCCAGCAGTTCCTCGGGACTAGCGGGGGGGCGGACCAAAAACATTCAGTACTTC
>TRBJ2-1|many|TRBD1|TRBV20-1
CSAPTGGVIPYNEQFF
TGCAGTGCTCCGACAGGGGGGGTTATCCCCTACAATGAGCAGTTCTTC
>TRBJ1-2|-|TRBD1|TRBV7-2
CASTRQGGDGYTF
TGTGCCAGCACCCGACAGGGGGGGGATGGCTACACCTTC
>TRBJ1-2|-|-|TRBV5-6
CASSSVGMYGYTF
TGTGCCAGCAGCTCGGTAGGGATGTATGGCTACACCTTC
>TRBJ2-5|few|-|TRBV7-6
CASSFTPEETQYF
TGTGCCAGCAGCTTTACACCCGAAGAGACCCAGTACTTC
>TRBJ2-5|many|-|TRBV6-6
CASSWGFQETQYF
TGTGCCAGCAGCTGGGGATTCCAAGAGACCCAGTACTTC
>TRBJ2-2|many|-|TRBV5-1
CASSLKNPNTGELFF
TGCGCCAGCAGCTTAAAGAACCCGAACACCGGGGAGCTGTTTTTT
>TRBJ2-6|many|-|TRBV27
CASSFSLWVAGANVLTF
TGTGCCAGCAGTTTCAGTTTGTGGGTGGCTGGGGCCAACGTCCTGACTTTC
>TRBJ1-2|few|-|TRBV7-8
CASSLRAGGDAYGYTF
TGTGCCAGCAGCTTACGGGCGGGTGGGGATGCCTATGGCTACACCTTC
>TRBJ1-1|few|-|TRBV30
CAWRGNTEAFF
TGTGCCTGGAGGGGAAACACTGAAGCTTTCTTT
>TRBJ1-1|many|TRBD1|TRBV10-3
CAISGTGLMEAFF
TGTGCCATTTCCGGGACAGGGCTCATGGAAGCTTTCTTT
>TRBJ2-3|few|-|TRBV6-5
CASSYADSPLNTQYF
TGTGCCAGCAGTTACGCGGACAGTCCCTTAAATACGCAGTATTTT
>TRBJ2-7|many|-|TRBV12-3/TRBV12-4
CASSFWDPNLTYEQYF
TGTGCCAGCAGTTTTTGGGACCCAAACTTAACCTACGAGCAGTACTTC
>TRBJ2-4|few|TRBD1|TRBV7-2
CASSLTRTGDIQYF
TGTGCCAGCAGCTTAACAAGGACAGGGGACATTCAGTACTTC
>TRBJ2-7|few|TRBD1|TRBV5-6
CASSPFNRGPYEQYF
TGTGCCAGCAGCCCCTTCAACAGGGGTCCCTACGAGCAGTACTTC
>TRBJ2-1|many|-|TRBV5-1
CASSLGLGTSPYNEQFF
TGCGCCAGCAGCTTGGGGCTCGGGACGTCACCCTACAATGAGCAGTTCTTC
>TRBJ2-7|many|-|TRBV6-2/TRBV6-3
CASSYKRAYEQYF
TGTGCCAGCAGTTACAAGAGGGCCTACGAGCAGTACTTC
>TRBJ2-5|many|-|TRBV7-9
CASSFHGAKETQYF
TGTGCCAGCAGCTTTCACGGGGCGAAAGAGACCCAGTACTTC
>TRBJ1-1|many|-|TRBV5-1
CASSPAKGGNFAAFF
TGCGCCAGCAGCCCCGCGAAAGGGGGAAACTTTGCAGCTTTCTTT
>TRBJ2-1|few|-|TRBV29-1
CSVGGGSEQFF
TGCAGCGTCGGAGGCGGGTCTGAGCAGTTCTTC
>TRBJ2-3|many|-|TRBV29-1
CSGLQVSTDTQYF
TGCAGCGGTCTCCAGGTCAGCACAGATACGCAGTATTTT
>TRBJ2-5|-|TRBD2|TRBV25-1
CARRPSGGETQYF
TGTGCCAGGAGGCCTTCCGGGGGGGAGACCCAGTACTTC
>TRBJ2-3|many|-|TRBV12-3/TRBV12-4
CASSFGGVDADTQYF
TGTGCCAGCAGTTTTGGCGGGGTCGATGCAGATACGCAGTATTTT
>TRBJ1-1|many|-|TRBV12-3/TRBV12-4
CASSLGNGFGQIDTEAFF
TGTGCCAGCAGTTTAGGGAATGGGTTTGGGCAGATCGATACTGAAGCTTTCTTT
>TRBJ1-1|many|TRBD1|TRBV7-9
CASSLVGQGGINTEAFF
TGTGCCAGCAGCTTAGTCGGACAGGGGGGAATAAACACTGAAGCTTTCTTT
>TRBJ1-5|few|-|TRBV20-1
CSAPGASNQPQHF
TGCAGTGCCCCCGGGGCGAGCAATCAGCCCCAGCATTTT
>TRBJ2-7|many|TRBD1|TRBV5-4
CASSFGQGRSYEQYF
TGTGCCAGCAGCTTTGGACAGGGCCGCTCCTACGAGCAGTACTTC
>TRBJ1-5|few|-|TRBV6-5
CASSYSNVGGNQPQHF
TGTGCCAGCAGTTACTCGAATGTTGGGGGTAATCAGCCCCAGCATTTT
>TRBJ2-5|many|-|TRBV5-1
CASSLNPLPTQETQYF
TGCGCCAGCAGCCTAAATCCTCTACCGACGCAAGAGACCCAGTACTTC
>TRBJ2-5|many|TRBD1|TRBV28
CASSRDRGNLQETQYF
TGTGCCAGCAGTCGGGACAGGGGAAACCTACAAGAGACCCAGTACTTC
>TRBJ1-2|few|-|TRBV7-9
CASSSRDGGANYGYTF
TGTGCCAGCAGCTCTAGGGACGGGGGAGCTAACTATGGCTACACCTTC
>TRBJ1-1|many|-|TRBV5-1
CASSLAPNWRNTEAFF
TGCGCCAGCAGCTTGGCCCCGAACTGGAGGAACACTGAAGCTTTCTTT